This T cell receptor (beta chain) was profiled in a study of naive and memory T cell subsets. Both TRBC1 and TRBC2 were covered by a beta constant-region primer of two equimolar oligonucleotides. Ligated cDNA was amplified by four rounds of PCR with nested alpha and beta constant-region primers and SP2. Each CDR3 protein gets one entry after TCRdb re-called the UMI-ligation and nested PCR reads with MiXCR. Of under 150,000 distinct CDR3 sequences in the sample, about 18% were seen once. This clonotype showed up just a few times. Its cognate antigen is unknown. This CDR3 region has 16 residues. From germline, CDR1 is MNHEY and CDR2 SMNVEV (reference sequence). With V trimmed by 4 bases and J by 3 bases, 7 bases remained unmatched. General study points: In CD4 and CD8 cells, diversity dropped from naive through EMRA. Possibly reflecting memory cells re-expressing CD45RA, a few larger clonotypes occurred in naive repertoires, especially CD8. A clonotype means one alpha or beta sequence, not an alpha/beta pair.

The TCR originated in a human donor in good health. The chain combines TRBV27 with TRBJ2-3; 10 bases fit TRBD2. The sequencing input was naive CD4+ T cells from blood. The CDR3 region has the DNA TGTGCCAGCAGTTCCGCTAGCGGGAGAACGACAGATACGCAGTATTTT. This encodes CASSSASGRTTDTQYF.